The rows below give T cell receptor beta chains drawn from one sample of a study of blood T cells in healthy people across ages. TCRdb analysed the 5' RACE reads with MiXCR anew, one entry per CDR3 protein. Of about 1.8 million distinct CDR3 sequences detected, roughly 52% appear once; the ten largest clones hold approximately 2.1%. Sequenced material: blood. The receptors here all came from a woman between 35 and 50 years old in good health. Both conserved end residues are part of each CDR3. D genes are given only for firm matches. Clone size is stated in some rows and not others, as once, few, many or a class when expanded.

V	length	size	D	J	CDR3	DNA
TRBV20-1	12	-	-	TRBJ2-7	CSARVNRYEQYF	TGCAGTGCTAGGGTTAATAGGTACGAGCAGTACTTC
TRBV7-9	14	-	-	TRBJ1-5	CASSVAGGFQPQHF	TGTGCCAGCAGCGTAGCGGGCGGGTTTCAGCCCCAGCATTTT
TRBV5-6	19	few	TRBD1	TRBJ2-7	CASSLSSRQGFQGYYEQYF	TGTGCCAGCAGCTTGTCTTCGCGACAGGGGTTCCAGGGGTACTACGAGCAGTACTTC
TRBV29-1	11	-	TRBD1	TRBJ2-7	CSARTGEEQYF	TGCAGCGCGAGGACAGGTGAAGAGCAGTACTTC
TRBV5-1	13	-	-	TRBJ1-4	CASSQRTSEKLFF	TGCGCCAGCAGCCAACGGACCTCTGAAAAACTGTTTTTT
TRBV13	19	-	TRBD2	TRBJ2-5	CASSLGAGLAENYQETQYF	TGTGCCAGCAGCTTAGGGGCGGGACTAGCGGAGAACTATCAAGAGACCCAGTACTTC
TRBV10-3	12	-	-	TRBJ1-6	CAMPIGVSPLHF	TGTGCCATGCCGATTGGTGTCTCACCCCTCCACTTT
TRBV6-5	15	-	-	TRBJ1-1	CASSYSGFLDTEAFF	TGTGCCAGCAGTTACTCTGGGTTTCTGGACACTGAAGCTTTCTTT
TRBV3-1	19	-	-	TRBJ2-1	CASSPHSSEGAGSYNGQFF	TGTGCCAGCAGCCCGCACTCAAGCGAAGGCGCCGGTTCCTACAATGGGCAGTTCTTC
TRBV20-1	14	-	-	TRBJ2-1	CSASEVSSYNEQFF	TGCAGTGCTAGTGAGGTCTCCTCCTACAATGAGCAGTTCTTC
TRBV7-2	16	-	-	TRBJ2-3	CASSSAPGTSTDTQYF	TGTGCCAGCAGCTCCGCCCCGGGGACTAGCACAGATACGCAGTATTTT
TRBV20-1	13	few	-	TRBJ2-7	CSARRGQTYEQYF	TGCAGTGCTAGGAGGGGACAAACCTACGAGCAGTACTTC
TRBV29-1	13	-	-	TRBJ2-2	CSVSNSNTGELFF	TGCAGCGTCTCCAACTCGAACACCGGGGAGCTGTTTTTT
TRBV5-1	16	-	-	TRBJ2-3	CASSPPRGSATDTQYF	TGCGCCAGCAGCCCCCCCAGGGGCAGCGCCACAGATACGCAGTATTTT
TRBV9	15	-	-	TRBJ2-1	CASSPLGPSDNEQFF	TGTGCCAGCAGCCCACTCGGCCCCTCCGACAATGAGCAGTTCTTC
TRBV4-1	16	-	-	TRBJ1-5	CASSQGTGRGTQPQHF	TGCGCCAGCAGCCAAGGAACGGGCAGGGGAACTCAGCCCCAGCATTTT
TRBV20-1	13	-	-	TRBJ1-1	CRGGRTMNTEAFF	TGCAGGGGAGGACGGACCATGAACACTGAAGCTTTCTTT
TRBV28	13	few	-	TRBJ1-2	CASRDTTDYGYTF	TGTGCCAGCAGGGACACGACAGATTATGGCTACACCTTC
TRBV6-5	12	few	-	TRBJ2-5	CASTEGKETQYF	TGTGCCAGCACCGAGGGAAAAGAGACCCAGTACTTC
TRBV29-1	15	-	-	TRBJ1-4	CSVTWGWGAHEKLFF	TGCAGCGTTACTTGGGGGTGGGGGGCGCATGAAAAACTGTTTTTT
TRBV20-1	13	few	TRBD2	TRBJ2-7	CSARVAGVYEQYF	TGCAGTGCTAGAGTAGCGGGGGTCTACGAGCAGTACTTC
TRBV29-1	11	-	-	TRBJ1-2	CSVERRYGYTF	TGCAGCGTTGAAAGGCGTTATGGCTACACCTTC
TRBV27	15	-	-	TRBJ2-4	CASSLGMWAKNIQYF	TGTGCCAGCAGTTTAGGAATGTGGGCCAAAAACATTCAGTACTTC
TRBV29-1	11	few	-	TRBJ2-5	CSVTLRETQYF	TGCAGCGTAACCTTACGAGAGACCCAGTACTTC
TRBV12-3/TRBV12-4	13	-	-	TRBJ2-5	CASSIVVRETQYF	TGTGCCAGCAGTATTGTAGTTAGGGAGACCCAGTACTTC
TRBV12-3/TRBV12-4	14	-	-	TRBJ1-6	CASTPRGSGSPLHF	TGTGCCAGCACCCCACGGGGGTCTGGTTCACCCCTCCACTTT